The clone carrying this TCR beta chain occurred once. Its target is unknown. This sample was included in a study of OX40 agonist ivuxolimab in advanced cancers. As for the study in general: Patients were dosed intravenously with ivuxolimab at 0.01 to 10 mg/kg every 2 weeks. Of the patients, three showed partial responses, one with hepatocellular carcinoma and two with cutaneous melanoma. Study-wide results and caveats: Compared with CD4+, CD8+ T cells on average had more expanded clones.

Only in-frame clones appear in the TCRdb table, and some are missing; sequencing was by immunoSEQ multiplex PCR. Seen here are more than 50,000 clones, approximately 80% observed once, and the top ten hold 2.4%. V shed 4 bases and J shed 6 bases, with 19 bases lying between them. The germline V gene has CDR1 SQVTM and CDR2 ANQGSEA. CDR3 length equals 15 residues. This chain joins TRBV29-1 and TRBJ1-5; possibly TRBD1 for D (5 bases). This TCR derives from an adult with an advanced solid tumor such as melanoma, head and neck, liver or kidney cancer. The source material was CD4+ or CD8+ T cells sorted from blood, sampled in a trial of the OX40 agonist ivuxolimab. The CDR3 region has the DNA TGCAGCGTTGCGTTTGGGTCCGGGGACTCTCAGCCCCAGCATTTT. This gives the protein CSVAFGSGDSQPQHF.